A selection of T cell receptor beta chains follows, all from one sample in a study of early T cells in non-severe SARS-CoV-2 infection. TCRdb reprocessed the 5' RACE reads via MiXCR and lists one record per CDR3 protein. In the table there are 43,000 or so distinct CDR3 sequences, 4% to 4.5% of which are singletons. Source material: whole blood. The receptors derive from an adult who was a healthcare worker with PCR-confirmed SARS-CoV-2 infection or an uninfected control (not recorded which). The CDR3 runs from the conserved cysteine through the conserved F or W. Each record gives: D gene, J gene, clone size, V gene, CDR3 protein, CDR3 DNA. The D gene is left open where the match is weak. Clone size is stated in some rows and not others, as once, few, many or a class when expanded.

TRBD1 | TRBJ1-2 | many | TRBV19 | CASTHGTGSPYGYTF | TGTGCCAGCACCCATGGGACAGGGTCCCCCTATGGCTACACCTTC
TRBD1 | TRBJ1-2 | many | TRBV29-1 | CSVEQTGGDYGYTF | TGCAGCGTTGAGCAGACAGGGGGTGACTATGGCTACACCTTC
- | TRBJ2-3 | many | TRBV10-1 | CASSDPGQGSTDTQYF | TGCGCCAGCAGTGATCCGGGGCAGGGGAGCACAGATACGCAGTATTTT
TRBD1 | TRBJ2-3 | many | TRBV7-3 | CASRQTAGTGGADTQYF | TGTGCCAGCAGACAGACAGCCGGGACAGGTGGCGCAGATACGCAGTATTTT
- | TRBJ1-1 | many | TRBV20-1 | CSARRQLNTEAFF | TGCAGTGCTAGAAGGCAGCTTAACACTGAAGCTTTCTTT
- | TRBJ1-5 | many | TRBV12-3/TRBV12-4 | CASSVGTYSNQPQHF | TGTGCCAGCAGCGTCGGGACATATAGCAATCAGCCCCAGCATTTT
- | TRBJ2-5 | - | TRBV11-2 | CASSLFGGIGETQYF | TGTGCCAGCAGCTTATTTGGCGGGATAGGGGAGACCCAGTACTTC
TRBD1 | TRBJ2-4 | - | TRBV7-3 | CASSPQGSRAKNIQYF | TGTGCCAGCAGCCCACAGGGGTCGCGAGCCAAAAACATTCAGTACTTC
- | TRBJ1-6 | - | TRBV30 | CAWSVTQNSPLHF | TGTGCCTGGAGTGTCACACAGAATTCACCCCTCCACTTT
- | TRBJ1-4 | many | TRBV3-1 | CAARGGANEKLFF | TGTGCCGCCCGGGGAGGGGCTAATGAAAAACTGTTTTTT
- | TRBJ2-7 | many | TRBV21-1 | CASSSRRRKGHSSYEQYF | TGTGCCAGCAGCTCCAGGCGGAGGAAAGGACATAGCTCCTACGAGCAGTACTTC
- | TRBJ2-5 | many | TRBV3-1 | CASSRPQHHQETQYF | TGTGCCAGCAGCCGACCACAGCACCACCAAGAGACCCAGTACTTC
- | TRBJ1-2 | many | TRBV15 | CATRDESYGYTF | TGTGCCACCAGGGACGAGAGCTATGGCTACACCTTC
- | TRBJ2-3 | many | TRBV27 | CASSYQGVTDTQYF | TGTGCCAGCAGTTATCAAGGGGTCACAGATACGCAGTATTTT
- | TRBJ2-3 | many | TRBV24-1 | CATSDADTQYF | TGTGCCACCAGTGATGCAGATACGCAGTATTTT
TRBD1 | TRBJ1-5 | many | TRBV6-5 | CASSRQGLGNQPQHF | TGTGCCAGCAGCCGACAGGGGTTGGGAAATCAGCCCCAGCATTTT
- | TRBJ1-6 | - | TRBV30 | CAWSQGQNSPLHF | TGTGCCTGGAGCCAAGGACAGAATTCACCCCTCCACTTT
- | TRBJ1-2 | many | TRBV9 | CASSVYGSSSYGYTF | TGTGCCAGCAGCGTATACGGCAGCAGCTCCTATGGCTACACCTTC
TRBD1 | TRBJ1-2 | many | TRBV28 | CASSTPGGYGYTF | TGTGCCAGCAGTACCCCAGGGGGTTATGGCTACACCTTC
- | TRBJ1-1 | few | TRBV2 | CASSPRRGDTEAFF | TGTGCCAGCAGTCCCAGACGGGGGGACACTGAAGCTTTCTTT
TRBD2 | TRBJ2-3 | many | TRBV4-1 | CASSQDRGGRNSDTQYF | TGCGCCAGCAGCCAAGATCGGGGGGGAAGAAACTCAGATACGCAGTATTTT
TRBD2 | TRBJ2-7 | few | TRBV7-9 | CASSTLTSGYEQYF | TGTGCCAGCAGCACCTTGACTAGCGGCTACGAGCAGTACTTC
TRBD1 | TRBJ2-2 | few | TRBV18 | CASSRSTGAGTGELFF | TGTGCCAGCTCACGTTCAACAGGGGCTGGAACCGGGGAGCTGTTTTTT
TRBD2 | TRBJ2-1 | many | TRBV7-9 | CASSPPGLAVPGGEQFF | TGTGCCAGCAGCCCTCCCGGACTAGCGGTTCCGGGGGGTGAGCAGTTCTTC
TRBD1 | TRBJ1-5 | many | TRBV30 | CAWSGQGRQPQHF | TGTGCCTGGAGTGGACAGGGTCGGCAGCCCCAGCATTTT
- | TRBJ1-2 | many | TRBV6-6 | CASSGNGYTF | TGTGCCAGCAGCGGAAATGGCTACACCTTC
TRBD2 | TRBJ2-2 | few | TRBV5-1 | CATRLAVNTGELFF | TGCGCCACCAGACTAGCGGTGAACACCGGGGAGCTGTTTTTT
TRBD1 | TRBJ2-7 | few | TRBV7-8 | CASTPGDRRSEQYF | TGTGCCAGCACCCCGGGGGACAGGCGTTCCGAGCAGTACTTC
- | TRBJ1-4 | many | TRBV6-5 | CASSLLTGGGEKLFF | TGTGCCAGCAGCCTGTTGACAGGAGGCGGTGAAAAACTGTTTTTT
- | TRBJ1-1 | many | TRBV29-1 | CSVVAPLKVQGTEAFF | TGCAGCGTTGTGGCCCCCCTTAAGGTCCAAGGGACTGAAGCTTTCTTT
TRBD1 | TRBJ2-1 | many | TRBV11-2 | CASSLDGTGAYNEQFF | TGTGCCAGCAGCTTAGATGGGACAGGGGCGTACAATGAGCAGTTCTTC
TRBD1 | TRBJ1-5 | many | TRBV12-3/TRBV12-4 | CASSLVRTGGLGNQPQHF | TGTGCCAGCAGTTTAGTCAGGACAGGGGGTTTGGGCAATCAGCCCCAGCATTTT
- | TRBJ2-7 | many | TRBV3-1 | CASSQEGIRAYEQYF | TGTGCCAGCAGCCAAGAAGGGATTCGAGCCTACGAGCAGTACTTC
- | TRBJ1-1 | many | TRBV7-9 | CASSRNTEAFF | TGTGCCAGCAGCCGAAACACTGAAGCTTTCTTT
- | TRBJ2-7 | many | TRBV27 | CASSWGSPYEQYF | TGTGCCAGCAGTTGGGGGTCCCCTTACGAGCAGTACTTC
- | TRBJ2-2 | many | TRBV11-2 | CASRGSSNTGELFF | TGTGCCAGCAGGGGGTCAAGTAACACCGGGGAGCTGTTTTTT
- | TRBJ2-6 | many | TRBV7-8 | CASSFGQNSGANVLTF | TGTGCCAGCAGCTTTGGACAAAACTCTGGGGCCAACGTCCTGACTTTC